The 30 T cell receptor beta chains below were found in one sample sequenced in a study of technical replicates of blood from several donors (dated by TCRdb to between 2016 and 2019). The protocol used for the library was the immunoSEQ multiplex PCR assay. TCRdb re-hosts the immuneACCESS table, in-frame sequences only. Its copies lack some clones; in the studies checked, an unresolved V gene accounts for under half of them, and the cause for the rest is not known. The sample table shows around 58,000 clones, and about 83% are seen once. The top ten constitute about 5.5% of the sample. Sequencing was carried out using PBMCs. These receptors were obtained from a human donor in good health. Some clones in this sample may be carry-over from other donors' samples.

The rearrangement joins TRBV5-1 to TRBJ2-7, with 7 bases matching TRBD2. CDR3 length: 15 amino acids. The germline gives CDR1 SGHRS, CDR2 YFSETQ. With 0 bases clipped from V and 4 bases from J, the junction kept 7 bases outside the gene matches. CDR3 amino acids: CASSLVGGSRYEQYF. DNA for the CDR3: TGCGCCAGCAGCTTGGTGGGCGGGAGTAGGTACGAGCAGTACTTC.

The sample holds one count of this clone. The chain employs TRBV7-2 and TRBJ2-1; TRBD2 matches 9 bases. This CDR3 comprises 16 residues. Germline CDR1 reads SGHTA; CDR2 reads FQGNSA. The V gene end was trimmed by 2 bases and the J gene end by 2 bases; junction bases not matched to a gene: 4. This CDR3 reads CASSLRGGGAYNEQFF. The CDR3 DNA follows: TGTGCCAGCAGCTTAAGGGGCGGGGGGGCCTACAATGAGCAGTTCTTC.

This clone was counted once. This chain links TRBV2 with TRBJ2-3, with TRBD2 as a possible D gene (6 bases). Germline loops: CDR1 SNHLY, CDR2 FYNNEI. V lost 9 bases and J 0 bases, leaving 13 bases between the germline ends. There are 14 residues in the CDR3. CDR3 residues: CARRVAGSTDTQYF. CDR3 nucleotides: TGTGCCAGAAGGGTCGCGGGGAGCACAGATACGCAGTATTTT. The variable domain in full, with the rest retrieved from reference TRBV2 and TRBJ2-3, is EPEVTQTPSHQVTQMGQEVILRCVPISNHLYFYWYRQILGQKVEFLVSFYNNEISEKSEIFDDQFSVERPDGSNFTLKIRSTKLEDSAMYFCARRVAGSTDTQYFGPGTRLTVL.

The chain has TRBV7-9 and TRBJ2-1; the match to TRBD2 covers 7 bases. The CDR3 sequence is 14 residues long. V gave up 11 bases and J gave up 7 bases; unmatched junction bases: 14. Germline V gene lookup returns CDR1 SEHNR and CDR2 FQNEAQ (reference sequence). CDR3 in amino acids: CAYGRERFENEQFF. The CDR3 bases are TGTGCCTACGGGCGGGAGAGGTTTGAGAATGAGCAGTTCTTC.

The chain is built from TRBV28 and TRBJ2-7, with 11 positions matching TRBD2. With V trimmed by 4 bases and J by 3 bases, 5 bases remained unmatched. Germline loops: CDR1 MDHEN, CDR2 SYDVKM. The CDR3 loop spans 15 amino acids. The chain's CDR3 is CASSSSSGGFYEQYF. The CDR3 nucleotides read TGTGCCAGCAGTTCCTCTAGCGGGGGGTTCTACGAGCAGTACTTC.

CDR3 residues: CASSSSWDSFTGELFF. CDR3 nucleotides: TGCGCCAGCAGCTCTTCCTGGGACAGTTTCACCGGGGAGCTGTTTTTT. The chain has TRBV5-1 and TRBJ2-2, with 7 positions matching TRBD1. Germline V gene lookup returns CDR1 SGHRS and CDR2 YFSETQ. The CDR3 contains 16 residues. Germline trimming cut 3 bases from V and 4 bases from J; bases unmatched to any gene: 9. The variable domain in full, completed from reference TRBV5-1 and TRBJ2-2, reads KAGVTQTPRYLIKTRGQQVTLSCSPISGHRSVSWYQQTPGQGLQFLFEYFSETQRNKGNFPGRFSGRQFSNSRSEMNVSTLELGDSALYLCASSSSWDSFTGELFFGEGSRLTVL.

V usage is TRBV5-1 and J usage is TRBJ2-4, with D uncertain. V was shortened by 0 bases and J by 4 bases, with 8 bases between the two germline ends. The CDR3 extends over 14 amino acids. From germline, CDR1 is SGHRS and CDR2 YFSETQ. The CDR3: CASSLVPGKNIQYF. CDR3 nucleotides: TGCGCCAGCAGCTTGGTTCCAGGTAAAAACATTCAGTACTTC.

A single count supports this clone. The chain carries TRBV5-1 and TRBJ2-3; tentatively, D is TRBD2 (6 bases). Germline V gene data show CDR1 as SGHRS and CDR2 as YFSETQ. The CDR3 loop spans 13 amino acids. V was pared by 10 bases and J by 3 bases, with 15 bases between. The CDR3 nucleotides read TGCGCCTCCCGGGGCGGGGTGACAGATACGCAGTATTTT. It codes for CASRGGVTDTQYF.

V is TRBV7-2 and J is TRBJ2-5; 9 bases fit TRBD1. Looked up from germline, CDR1 is SGHTA and CDR2 is FQGNSA. The trim removed 4 bases at V and 5 bases at J, leaving 8 bases unmatched. This CDR3 has 15 amino acids. The CDR3 reads CASSSDRGGWETQYF. In DNA, the CDR3 is TGTGCCAGCAGCTCGGACAGGGGTGGATGGGAGACCCAGTACTTC.

A single count supports this clone. The chain carries TRBV19 and TRBJ2-1; 8 nucleotides line up with TRBD2. The length of the CDR3 is 15 residues. Per germline, CDR1 LNHDA and CDR2 SQIVND (reference sequence). Trimming took 3 bases from V and 12 from J; bases not matched to a gene: 13. The CDR3 DNA reads as TGTGCCAGTAGTATGTGGCTAGCGGGCGGGGGAGGGCAGTTCTTC. Its protein product is CASSMWLAGGGGQFF.

The chain recombines TRBV7-9 with TRBJ2-7; TRBD2 aligns across 10 bases. Germline assignment: CDR1 SEHNR and CDR2 FQNEAQ (reference sequence). Trimming took 5 bases from V and 2 from J; bases not matched to a gene: 6. The CDR3 spans 15 residues. The CDR3 here is CASSKATSGTYEQYF. CDR3 sequence (DNA): TGTGCCAGCAGCAAGGCCACTAGCGGGACCTACGAGCAGTACTTC.

This rearrangement joins TRBV4-3 to TRBJ2-3, with 9 nucleotides matching TRBD2. J lost 6 bases, V lost 0 bases, and 7 bases had no gene match. Germline V gene sequence: CDR1 LGHNA, CDR2 YSLEER. CDR3 length equals 16 residues. The CDR3: CASSQDPAGGPDTQYF. CDR3 bases: TGCGCCAGCAGCCAAGATCCGGCGGGAGGGCCCGATACGCAGTATTTT.

The V and J genes are TRBV27 and TRBJ2-5; 15 bases are a match to TRBD2. Germline CDR1 MNHEY, CDR2 SMNVEV (reference sequence). The CDR3 consists of 18 residues. V shed 6 bases, J shed 0 bases, and the junction held 8 bases outside the gene matches. The CDR3 DNA sequence: TGTGCCAGCAGGGGACTAGCGGGGGGACCAAAATACCAAGAGACCCAGTACTTC. It encodes CASRGLAGGPKYQETQYF.

The chain recombines TRBV9 with TRBJ2-5; weak D call: TRBD2 (6 bases). V lost 4 bases to trimming and J lost 0 bases, with 16 bases between them. The CDR3 contains 16 residues. Per germline, CDR1 SGDLS and CDR2 YYNGEE. The CDR3 region has the DNA TGTGCCAGCAGCCGTAGGGTAGCGGCGTACCAAGAGACCCAGTACTTC. Translating gives CASSRRVAAYQETQYF. Using reference TRBV9 and TRBJ2-5 for the parts outside the CDR3, the full variable domain is DSGVTQTPKHLITATGQRVTLRCSPRSGDLSVYWYQQSLDQGLQFLIQYYNGEERAKGNILERFSAQQFPDLHSELNLSSLELGDSALYFCASSRRVAAYQETQYFGPGTRLLVL.

This sequence joins TRBV7-3 and TRBJ1-1; no definite D call. The CDR3 contains 13 residues. The germline gives CDR1 SGHTA, CDR2 FQGTGA. Trimming removed 1 base at V and 4 bases at J, with 7 bases between. The CDR3 DNA reads TGTGCCAGCAGCTTAAAAAGCGGCACTGAAGCTTTCTTT. It specifies CASSLKSGTEAFF.

The J gene is TRBJ1-2, the V gene TRBV7-9; 7 bases fit TRBD1. Germline trimming cut 5 bases from V and 7 bases from J; bases unmatched to any gene: 7. Per the germline V gene, CDR1 is SEHNR and CDR2 is FQNEAQ (reference sequence). This CDR3 has 13 residues. This chain's CDR3 is CASSRDRVSGYTF. CDR3 in DNA: TGTGCCAGCAGCCGCGACAGGGTGAGTGGCTACACCTTC. The full variable domain, completed using reference TRBV7-9 and TRBJ1-2, is DTGVSQNPRHKITKRGQNVTFRCDPISEHNRLYWYRQTLGQGPEFLTYFQNEAQLEKSRLLSDRFSAERPKGSFSTLEIQRTEQGDSAMYLCASSRDRVSGYTFGSGTRLTVV.

The rearrangement links TRBV4-2 to TRBJ2-5; perhaps TRBD2 as D (5 bases). Trimming stripped 4 bases from V and 2 bases from J, with 29 bases between. Germline assignment: CDR1 LGHNA and CDR2 YNFKEQ. CDR3 size: 20 residues. The CDR3 DNA is TGTGCCAGCAGCCGAATAAGATTGGACTTGCGGGCCGACGTTCAAGAGACCCAGTACTTC. It codes for CASSRIRLDLRADVQETQYF.

The chain recombines TRBV7-8 with TRBJ1-2, with D uncertain. The CDR3 is 17 amino acids. The germline CDR1 and CDR2 sequences are SGHVS and FQNEAQ. The CDR3 region has the DNA TGTGCACAAAGCTTAGTAAAGGTAGTGAGGGTTTACTATGGCTACACCTTC. Its protein is CAQSLVKVVRVYYGYTF. The variable domain in full, with the rest retrieved from reference TRBV7-8 and TRBJ1-2, is GAGVSQSPRYKVAKRGQDVALRCDPISGHVSLFWYQQALGQGPEFLTYFQNEAQLDKSGLPSDRFFAERPEGSVSTLKIQRTQQEDSAVYLCAQSLVKVVRVYYGYTFGSGTRLTVV.

This chain links TRBV7-8 with TRBJ2-2; tentatively, D is TRBD1 (6 bases). V shed 4 bases and J shed 2 bases, with 8 bases lying between them. The CDR3 is 14 amino acids. Germline assignment: CDR1 SGHVS and CDR2 FQNEAQ. The CDR3 protein is CASSSQGNTGELFF. The CDR3 DNA is TGTGCCAGCAGCTCACAGGGTAACACCGGGGAGCTGTTTTTT.

The chain couples TRBV19 to TRBJ2-7, with 7 nucleotides matching TRBD1. Germline values: CDR1 LNHDA, CDR2 SQIVND (reference sequence). This CDR3 region has 16 residues. Unmatched junction bases numbered 10, after V lost 4 bases and J lost 1 base. The CDR3 sequence is CASSKLRDSGSYEQYF. CDR3 in DNA: TGTGCCAGTAGTAAACTCCGGGACAGTGGATCCTACGAGCAGTACTTC. Full variable domain (remainder filled in from reference TRBV19 and TRBJ2-7): DGGITQSPKYLFRKEGQNVTLSCEQNLNHDAMYWYRQDPGQGLRLIYYSQIVNDFQKGDIAEGYSVSREKKESFPLTVTSAQKNPTAFYLCASSKLRDSGSYEQYFGPGTRLTVT.

Only one count was recorded for this clone. The chain carries TRBV11-2 and TRBJ2-1; 13 nucleotides match TRBD2. The CDR3 is made up of 14 amino acids. The V gene end was trimmed by 4 bases and the J gene end by 14 bases; junction bases not matched to a gene: 8. The germline V gene encodes CDR1 SGHAT and CDR2 FQNNGV. Written as DNA, the CDR3 is TGTGCCAGCAGCTCAGGGACTAGCGGGGTGGGGGAGTTCTTC. It translates to CASSSGTSGVGEFF.

The chain links TRBV4-3 to TRBJ2-7, with TRBD2 identical over 7 bases. Unmatched junction bases numbered 3, after V lost 2 bases and J lost 2 bases. The CDR3 is made up of 14 amino acids. From germline, CDR1 is LGHNA and CDR2 YSLEER. In DNA form, the CDR3 reads TGCGCCAGCAGCCAATTTCGGGGGGCCTACGAGCAGTACTTC. Translated: CASSQFRGAYEQYF.

The chain joins TRBV7-2 to TRBJ2-5, with 8 bases fitting TRBD2. Unmatched junction bases numbered 8, after V lost 3 bases and J lost 5 bases. The CDR3 sequence is 15 residues long. The germline CDR1 and CDR2 sequences are SGHTA and FQGNSA. This CDR3 is CASSFSGTHGETQYF. The CDR3 DNA reads as TGTGCCAGCAGCTTTAGCGGGACCCATGGGGAGACCCAGTACTTC. The whole variable domain, remainder taken from reference TRBV7-2 and TRBJ2-5, is GAGVSQSPSNKVTEKGKDVELRCDPISGHTALYWYRQSLGQGLEFLIYFQGNSAPDKSGLPSDRFSAERTGGSVSTLTIQRTQQEDSAVYLCASSFSGTHGETQYFGPGTRLLVL.

The chain combines TRBV9 with TRBJ2-2; TRBD2 might be the D (5 bases). The CDR3 length is 15 residues. V lost 0 bases and J lost 2, with 8 bases in between. CDR1 and CDR2 (germline): SGDLS, YYNGEE. The CDR3 protein is CASSVATGNTGELFF. The CDR3 DNA reads as TGTGCCAGCAGCGTAGCTACGGGAAACACCGGGGAGCTGTTTTTT.

This chain joins TRBV6-5 and TRBJ2-1, with D perhaps matching TRBD2 (6 bases). The CDR3 runs to 13 residues. The V end lost 8 bases, the J end lost 2 bases, and 10 bases lay between the germline ends. Germline-derived CDR1 and CDR2 are MNHEY and SVGAGI. The CDR3 region has the DNA TGTGCCAGCTCCGGGACTCCCTACAATGAGCAGTTCTTC. This encodes CASSGTPYNEQFF.

J is TRBJ1-6 and V is TRBV6-5; TRBD1 is a possible D gene (5 bases). The CDR3 covers 15 residues. V was trimmed by 5 bases and J by 5 bases, leaving 13 bases between them. Germline V CDR1 and CDR2: MNHEY, SVGAGI. CDR3 DNA: TGTGCCAGCAGTCCCGTAGGGGCTCATAATTCACCCCTCCACTTT. This encodes CASSPVGAHNSPLHF.

V gene TRBV4-1 combines with J gene TRBJ2-7, with D possibly TRBD2 on 5 matching bases. Germline assignment: CDR1 MGHRA and CDR2 YSYEKL. The CDR3 length is 13 residues. The V end was cut by 3 bases, the J end by 4 bases, with 10 bases between. For the CDR3, the DNA is TGCGCCAGCAGCCAGCCGGGAAGATACGAGCAGTACTTC. Protein product: CASSQPGRYEQYF.

The chain employs TRBV7-9 and TRBJ2-1; possibly TRBD2 for D (6 bases). The germline V and J ends were trimmed by 5 bases and 0 bases, with 23 bases remaining between them. The CDR3 is 19 amino acids. In germline, CDR1 is SEHNR, CDR2 FQNEAQ (reference sequence). This CDR3 reads CASSPQWGGAPSSYNEQFF. CDR3 nucleotides: TGTGCCAGCAGCCCCCAGTGGGGCGGGGCGCCTAGCTCCTACAATGAGCAGTTCTTC.

This chain uses TRBV15 with TRBJ2-7; 7 bases fit TRBD1. Trimming took 1 base from V and 0 from J; bases not matched to a gene: 3. This CDR3 has 15 residues. From germline, CDR1 is LNHNV and CDR2 YYDKDF (reference sequence). CDR3 sequence (DNA): TGTGCCACCAGCAGAGCGGGACAGAGCTCCTACGAGCAGTACTTC. Encoded protein: CATSRAGQSSYEQYF. The full variable domain, in which reference TRBV15 and TRBJ2-7 provide the parts outside the CDR3, is DAMVIQNPRYQVTQFGKPVTLSCSQTLNHNVMYWYQQKSSQAPKLLFHYYDKDFNNEADTPDNFQSRRPNTSFCFLDIRSPGLGDTAMYLCATSRAGQSSYEQYFGPGTRLTVT.

The chain recombines TRBV7-2 with TRBJ1-2; 9 bases agree with TRBD1. CDR3 length equals 15 residues. With V trimmed by 5 bases and J by 3 bases, 7 bases remained unmatched. Per the germline V gene, CDR1 is SGHTA and CDR2 is FQGNSA. This chain's CDR3 is CASSSRTGAHYGYTF. As DNA, the CDR3 is TGTGCCAGCAGCAGCCGGACAGGGGCCCACTATGGCTACACCTTC.